A single sample gave rise to the 2 T cell receptor beta chains below, sequenced in a study of T cell changes during pregnancy in multiple sclerosis. Generated by immunoSEQ multiplex PCR, the TCRdb table keeps only in-frame clones and is missing some. There are over 65,000 clones in the sample; approximately 90% occur only once, and approximately 2.4% lies in the top ten. The sample in question was peripheral blood, obtained in the first trimester of pregnancy. The receptors derive from a female donor with multiple sclerosis, enrolled in a pregnancy study.

This chain uses TRBV6-1 with TRBJ2-3; maybe TRBD2 (6 bases). Trimming stripped 7 bases from V and 0 bases from J, with 14 bases between. The CDR3 has 15 amino acids. The V gene's germline CDR1 is MNHNS and CDR2 SASEGT. This chain's CDR3 is CASTRIAASTDTQYF. CDR3 nucleotides: TGTGCCAGCACCAGAATAGCGGCTAGCACAGATACGCAGTATTTT.

The V gene is TRBV9, the J gene TRBJ1-1; tentative D call: TRBD1 (6 bases). The CDR3 extends over 15 amino acids. Germline V gives CDR1 SGDLS, CDR2 YYNGEE. With 4 bases removed from V and 0 bases from J, the gap between germline ends came to 13 bases. The CDR3 nucleotides are TGTGCCAGCAGCCCCCTGAGGGGGATGAACACTGAAGCTTTCTTT. Its protein is CASSPLRGMNTEAFF. The full variable domain, with the rest looked up from reference TRBV9 and TRBJ1-1, is DSGVTQTPKHLITATGQRVTLRCSPRSGDLSVYWYQQSLDQGLQFLIQYYNGEERAKGNILERFSAQQFPDLHSELNLSSLELGDSALYFCASSPLRGMNTEAFFGQGTRLTVV.